This T cell receptor beta chain stems from a study of T cell responses to AZD1222 COVID-19 vaccine. The V segment lost 4 bases and the J segment 4 bases; nucleotides outside the gene matches: 2. The CDR3 has 13 amino acids. CDR1 is LNHNV, CDR2 YYDKDF, per germline (reference sequence). Repertoires were generated with immunoSEQ multiplex PCR, while TCRdb's copy carries only in-frame clones and drops some. The sample includes around 160,000 clones, around 93% of them seen just once. General study results and limits: Donors in the cohort were predominantly white British and more often female, and clonal diversity was possibly underestimated.

Comments on this clone: Its antigen is unknown.

The sample in question was peripheral blood, obtained 28 days after the second AZD1222 dose. The TCR comes from an adult who received the AZD1222 COVID-19 vaccine. The chain uses TRBV15 and TRBJ1-2; 8 bases fit TRBD1. CDR3 in amino acids: CATSIDRGYGYTF. The CDR3 region has the DNA TGTGCCACCAGCATAGACAGGGGCTATGGCTACACCTTC.